These 28 T cell receptor beta chains came from one sample sequenced in a study of blood T cell repertoires in COVID-19. Profiling relied on immunoSEQ multiplex PCR, and the TCRdb table lists in-frame clones only, not all of them. The sample has 130,000 to 150,000 clones; approximately 89% are singletons. The material sequenced was peripheral blood. These receptors all come from a human donor in a cohort sampled during active COVID-19.

This sequence joins TRBV5-1 and TRBJ1-1; the D gene is possibly TRBD1 (6 bases). This CDR3 comprises 15 residues. CDR1 SGHRS and CDR2 YFSETQ come from the germline V gene. V was shortened by 4 bases and J by 4 bases, with 17 bases between the two germline ends. CDR3 nucleotides: TGCGCCAGCAGCGATTTACAGGGATTGGGCACTGAAGCTTTCTTT. Translation: CASSDLQGLGTEAFF.

A single count supports this clone. J is TRBJ2-7 and V is TRBV12-5, with 8 positions matching TRBD1. The length of the CDR3 is 15 residues. Trimming took 1 base from V and 6 from J; bases not matched to a gene: 8. Germline CDR1 reads LGHNT; CDR2 reads FRNRAP. The CDR3 DNA is TGTGCTAGTGGTTTGGCGGACAGGGTACGTCCCGAGCAGTACTTC. It encodes CASGLADRVRPEQYF.

This clone was recorded once. The CDR3 DNA is TGTGCCAGCAGCCCGTCGGGACTAGTTAGAGAGACCCAGTACTTC. Its protein product is CASSPSGLVRETQYF. The V and J genes are TRBV3-1 (or the pseudogene TRBV3-2) and TRBJ2-5; TRBD2 aligns across 8 bases. The V gene end was trimmed by 4 bases and the J gene end by 4 bases; junction bases not matched to a gene: 8. This CDR3 comprises 15 residues. The germline V gene has CDR1 LGHDT and CDR2 YNNKEL (reference sequence).

Only one count was recorded for this clone. The chain employs TRBV18 and TRBJ2-3; 8 positions match TRBD1. The junction had 8 bases not matched to a gene; V was cut back by 6 bases and J by 3 bases. CDR3 length: 15 residues. CDR1 and CDR2 (germline): KGHSH, LQKENI. DNA of the CDR3: TGTGCCAGCTCCCCAGGACAGGGTGGGACAGATACGCAGTATTTT. Residues: CASSPGQGGTDTQYF.

V usage is TRBV7-2 and J usage is TRBJ2-1, with D maybe TRBD1 (6 bases). The V and J ends lost 6 bases and 1 base respectively, with 13 bases between them. This CDR3 comprises 15 residues. Germline V gene lookup returns CDR1 SGHTA and CDR2 FQGNSA. The CDR3 spells CASSPDSLSYNEQFF. CDR3 nucleotides: TGTGCCAGCAGTCCGGACAGCCTATCCTACAATGAGCAGTTCTTC.

As concerns this clone: At the DNA level, this CDR3 is encoded by other sequences in the same sample as well. This chain uses TRBV2 with TRBJ1-4, with 8 bases fitting TRBD1. The V gene end was trimmed by 7 bases and the J gene end by 6 bases; junction bases not matched to a gene: 7. The CDR3 is made up of 14 amino acids. The germline gives CDR1 SNHLY, CDR2 FYNNEI. CDR3 sequence reads: CASTQTGVYEKLFF. In DNA, the CDR3 is TGTGCCAGCACTCAGACAGGGGTTTATGAAAAACTGTTTTTT. Together with reference TRBV2 and TRBJ1-4, the CDR3 gives the full variable domain: EPEVTQTPSHQVTQMGQEVILRCVPISNHLYFYWYRQILGQKVEFLVSFYNNEISEKSEIFDDQFSVERPDGSNFTLKIRSTKLEDSAMYFCASTQTGVYEKLFFGSGTQLSVL.

The gene calls are TRBV10-2 and TRBJ1-2; a weak D match, TRBD1 (5 bases). Between the trimmed V and J ends, which lost 7 bases and 4 bases, there was a span of 19 bases. CDR1 is WSHSY and CDR2 is SAAADI in the germline V gene. This CDR3 spans 15 amino acids. The CDR3 DNA reads TGCGCCAGCACCGTGGACATGGGGCAGCGCTATGGCTACACCTTC. It is translated as CASTVDMGQRYGYTF.

The chain is built from TRBV6-5 and TRBJ1-2; TRBD1 might be the D (5 bases). The germline gives CDR1 MNHEY, CDR2 SVGAGI. Trimming took off 7 bases at V and 7 bases at J, with 16 bases between the two ends. The CDR3 is 13 amino acids. CDR3 loop: CASTHQGNRGYTF. The CDR3 DNA is TGTGCCAGCACCCACCAGGGTAACCGTGGCTACACCTTC.

V usage is TRBV7-8 and J usage is TRBJ2-4; D is unresolved. This CDR3 region has 14 residues. Germline CDR1 SGHVS, CDR2 FQNEAQ. Trimming cost V 5 bases and J 6 bases, with 14 bases left between them. The CDR3 sequence is CASSPAPIVNIQYF. In nucleotides, the CDR3 is TGTGCCAGCAGCCCTGCTCCTATAGTAAACATTCAGTACTTC.

V gene TRBV6-1 combines with J gene TRBJ1-2; possible D gene TRBD1, 6 bases. CDR1 is MNHNS and CDR2 is SASEGT in the germline V gene. Between the trimmed V and J ends, which lost 3 bases and 6 bases, there was a span of 17 bases. The CDR3 loop spans 15 amino acids. The CDR3 loop reads CASSDKQGPWDGYTF. The CDR3 coding sequence is TGTGCCAGCAGTGATAAACAGGGACCTTGGGATGGCTACACCTTC.

The chain combines TRBV7-2 with TRBJ2-2; 9 bases match TRBD1. J was trimmed by 5 bases and V by 0 bases; bases with no gene match: 4. CDR1 is SGHTA and CDR2 is FQGNSA in the germline V gene. The CDR3 contains 16 residues. As DNA, the CDR3 is TGTGCCAGCAGCTTAGCGGGACAGGGAGGAACCGGGGAGCTGTTTTTT. It encodes CASSLAGQGGTGELFF.

V and J are TRBV4-2 and TRBJ1-3, with TRBD1 as a possible D gene (6 bases). V lost 0 bases and J lost 1, with 7 bases in between. Germline V lookup: CDR1 LGHNA, CDR2 YNFKEQ. This CDR3 spans 15 amino acids. In nucleotides, the CDR3 is TGTGCCAGCAGCCAAGAAGGGGGTTCTGGAAACACCATATATTTT. This gives the protein CASSQEGGSGNTIYF.

This clone was picked up one time. The genes are TRBV27 and TRBJ1-1, with D unclear. V was trimmed by 2 bases and J by 5 bases, leaving 9 bases between them. Germline loops: CDR1 MNHEY, CDR2 SMNVEV (reference sequence). The CDR3 extends over 13 amino acids. The CDR3 is CASSLGRTTEAFF. CDR3 bases: TGTGCCAGCAGTTTAGGTAGAACTACTGAAGCTTTCTTT.

Comments on this clone: At the DNA level, this CDR3 is encoded by other sequences in the same sample as well. The gene calls are TRBV9 and TRBJ2-5; TRBD2 matches 8 bases. The ends lost 0 bases at V and 5 bases at J; junction bases unmatched: 6. Germline V gene sequence: CDR1 SGDLS, CDR2 YYNGEE. The CDR3 totals 15 residues. This CDR3 reads CASSVAGGRGETQYF. In DNA form, the CDR3 reads TGTGCCAGCAGCGTAGCGGGGGGGCGCGGGGAGACCCAGTACTTC.

This clone was seen once. This chain uses TRBV11-2 with TRBJ1-3; 7 bases are shared with TRBD1. Germline lookup yields CDR1 SGHAT and CDR2 FQNNGV. V lost 4 bases to trimming and J lost 4 bases; unmatched junction nucleotides: 7. CDR3 size: 15 residues. In DNA form, the CDR3 reads TGTGCCAGCAGCTCTCCGACAGGGTCAGGAAACACCATATATTTT. Translating gives CASSSPTGSGNTIYF.

The chain recombines TRBV5-1 with TRBJ2-5, with 7 bases identical to TRBD1. Germline V lookup: CDR1 SGHRS, CDR2 YFSETQ. J was trimmed by 5 bases and V by 0 bases; bases with no gene match: 4. This CDR3 spans 14 amino acids. The CDR3 spells CASSLDRGWETQYF. DNA of the CDR3: TGCGCCAGCAGCTTGGACAGGGGATGGGAGACCCAGTACTTC. The full variable domain, rest sourced from reference TRBV5-1 and TRBJ2-5, is KAGVTQTPRYLIKTRGQQVTLSCSPISGHRSVSWYQQTPGQGLQFLFEYFSETQRNKGNFPGRFSGRQFSNSRSEMNVSTLELGDSALYLCASSLDRGWETQYFGPGTRLLVL.

The V gene is TRBV6-1, the J gene TRBJ1-1, with D perhaps matching TRBD1 (6 bases). V lost 1 base and J lost 9, with 6 bases in between. The CDR3 is 11 residues long. Germline CDR1 and CDR2: MNHNS and SASEGT. CDR3 loop: CASSEGGQAFF. In DNA, the CDR3 is TGTGCCAGCAGTGAAGGGGGGCAAGCTTTCTTT.

This clone was found once. This sequence joins TRBV10-3 and TRBJ1-2; D gene ambiguous. V lost 0 bases and J 4 bases, leaving 15 bases between the germline ends. CDR1 is ENHRY and CDR2 is SYGVKD in the germline V gene. The CDR3 is 16 residues long. The CDR3 nucleotides read TGTGCCATCAGTGAGTCTGGAGGAACTGGATCCTATGGCTACACCTTC. It specifies CAISESGGTGSYGYTF.

The V gene is TRBV5-4, the J gene TRBJ1-4; maybe TRBD1 (5 bases). The V gene lost 1 base and the J gene lost 8 bases, with 9 bases spanning the gap. Germline CDR1 SGHNT, CDR2 YYREEE (reference sequence). The CDR3 runs 13 residues. In DNA, the CDR3 is TGTGCCAGCAGCTTGTTTGGGGGGGAAAAACTGTTTTTT. Translation: CASSLFGGEKLFF.

The chain employs TRBV10-3 and TRBJ1-1; TRBD1 matches 7 bases. CDR1 is ENHRY, CDR2 SYGVKD, per germline. V lost 0 bases to trimming and J lost 12 bases; unmatched junction nucleotides: 4. This CDR3 is 12 amino acids long. CDR3 bases: TGTGCCATCAGTGAGTCGACAGGGCAAACTTTCTTT. Translating gives CAISESTGQTFF.

This chain uses TRBV12-2 with TRBJ2-4; the table's TRBD2 call for D was not verified on the DNA. TRBV12-2 has pseudogene status. The CDR3 contains 15 residues. This CDR3 reads CASRLALGGKNIQYF. The CDR3 region has the DNA TGTGCAAGTCGCTTAGCGCTGGGGGGGAAAAACATTCAGTACTTC.

This clone was detected only a few times. V usage is TRBV7-6 and J usage is TRBJ2-7; D might be TRBD2 (5 bases). The length of the CDR3 is 14 residues. The germline gives CDR1 SGHVS, CDR2 FNYEAQ. Deletions cut 1 base from V and 2 bases from J, with 9 bases between. The CDR3: CASSLEEAAYEQYF. DNA of the CDR3: TGTGCCAGCAGCTTAGAGGAGGCCGCCTACGAGCAGTACTTC.

The chain carries TRBV7-8 and TRBJ2-7; unclear D gene. Germline V CDR1 and CDR2: SGHVS, FQNEAQ. The V gene lost 3 bases and the J gene lost 5 bases, with 8 bases spanning the gap. The CDR3 runs to 12 residues. Here the CDR3 DNA reads TGTGCCAGCAGCTTGGGCCGCGACGAGCAGTACTTC. Translated: CASSLGRDEQYF. The full variable domain, completed using reference TRBV7-8 and TRBJ2-7, is GAGVSQSPRYKVAKRGQDVALRCDPISGHVSLFWYQQALGQGPEFLTYFQNEAQLDKSGLPSDRFFAERPEGSVSTLKIQRTQQEDSAVYLCASSLGRDEQYFGPGTRLTVT.

Comments on this clone: The sample has other DNA sequences that encode this CDR3 too. The chain joins TRBV19 to TRBJ2-7, with 7 bases aligning to TRBD1. CDR1 is LNHDA, CDR2 SQIVND, per germline (reference sequence). V shed 3 bases, J shed 2 bases, and the junction held 1 base outside the gene matches. The CDR3 spans 13 residues. This chain's CDR3 is CASSIQGAYEQYF. Written as DNA, the CDR3 is TGTGCCAGTAGTATCCAGGGGGCCTACGAGCAGTACTTC.

This chain connects TRBV5-1 to TRBJ1-4, with 8 bases lining up with TRBD1. Germline CDR1 is SGHRS and CDR2 is YFSETQ. CDR3 length equals 14 residues. The J segment lost 8 bases and the V segment lost 0 bases, leaving 3 bases of the junction unmatched. The CDR3 here is CASSLDRGVEKLFF. Here the CDR3 DNA reads TGCGCCAGCAGCTTGGACAGGGGGGTCGAAAAACTGTTTTTT.

V gene TRBV6-5 combines with J gene TRBJ1-4; 10 bases match TRBD1. The CDR3 covers 15 residues. The germline V gene has CDR1 MNHEY and CDR2 SVGAGI. V gave up 8 bases and J gave up 5 bases; unmatched junction bases: 8. The CDR3: CASGLTGGANEKLFF. In DNA form, the CDR3 reads TGTGCCAGCGGTTTGACAGGGGGCGCAAATGAAAAACTGTTTTTT.

This sequence joins TRBV7-8 and TRBJ1-5, with D unresolved. Germline loops: CDR1 SGHVS, CDR2 FQNEAQ. Trimming removed 2 bases from V and 2 bases from J, with 16 bases in between. This CDR3 comprises 17 residues. CDR3 region: CASSLRVLLGGNQPQHF. CDR3 nucleotides: TGTGCCAGCAGCTTACGGGTTTTACTTGGCGGCAATCAGCCCCAGCATTTT.

This sequence joins TRBV4-1 and TRBJ1-2, with D possibly matching TRBD1 (6 bases). Trimming took 5 bases from V and 4 from J, leaving 14 bases between them. Germline-derived CDR1 and CDR2 are MGHRA and YSYEKL. This CDR3 has 14 residues. CDR3 region: CASSFQGKAYGYTF. DNA of the CDR3: TGCGCCAGCAGCTTTCAGGGGAAGGCCTATGGCTACACCTTC.